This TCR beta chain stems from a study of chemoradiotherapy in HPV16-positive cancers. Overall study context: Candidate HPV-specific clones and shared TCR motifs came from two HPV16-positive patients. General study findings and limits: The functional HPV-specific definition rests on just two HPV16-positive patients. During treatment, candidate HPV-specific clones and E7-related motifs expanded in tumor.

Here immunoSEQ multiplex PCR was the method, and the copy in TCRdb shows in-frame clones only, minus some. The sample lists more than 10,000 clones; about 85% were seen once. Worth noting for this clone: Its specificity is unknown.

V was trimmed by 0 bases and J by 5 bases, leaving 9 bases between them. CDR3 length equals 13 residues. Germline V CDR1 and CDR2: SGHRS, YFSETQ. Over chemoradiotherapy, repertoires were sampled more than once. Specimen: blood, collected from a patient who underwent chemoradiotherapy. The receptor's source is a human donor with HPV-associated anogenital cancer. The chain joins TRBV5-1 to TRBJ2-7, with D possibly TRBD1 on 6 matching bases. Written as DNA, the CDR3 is TGCGCCAGCAGCTTGGGAGCAGGGGACGAGCAGTACTTC. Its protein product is CASSLGAGDEQYF.